This TCR beta chain was recorded in a study of OX40 agonist ivuxolimab in advanced cancers. Study outcomes and limitations: Dose levels from 0.1 to 3.0 mg/kg saw CD4+ and CD8+ blood T cells expand clonally by week 6.

A note on this clone: Its cognate antigen is unknown.

Trimming stripped 0 bases from V and 2 bases from J, with 9 bases between. The germline CDR1 and CDR2 sequences are LGHNA and YNFKEQ. This CDR3 has 15 residues. Only in-frame clones appear in the TCRdb table, and some are missing; sequencing was by immunoSEQ multiplex PCR. The sample holds fewer than 95,000 clones, 90% to 95% seen once. The genes are TRBV4-2 and TRBJ2-3, with D unresolved. The source of this sequence is an adult with an advanced solid tumor such as melanoma, head and neck, liver or kidney cancer. The sample in question was CD4+ or CD8+ T cells sorted from blood, obtained in a trial of the OX40 agonist ivuxolimab. CDR3 sequence reads: CASSQDVSFTDTQYF. The DNA of the CDR3 is TGTGCCAGCAGCCAAGATGTATCCTTCACAGATACGCAGTATTTT.